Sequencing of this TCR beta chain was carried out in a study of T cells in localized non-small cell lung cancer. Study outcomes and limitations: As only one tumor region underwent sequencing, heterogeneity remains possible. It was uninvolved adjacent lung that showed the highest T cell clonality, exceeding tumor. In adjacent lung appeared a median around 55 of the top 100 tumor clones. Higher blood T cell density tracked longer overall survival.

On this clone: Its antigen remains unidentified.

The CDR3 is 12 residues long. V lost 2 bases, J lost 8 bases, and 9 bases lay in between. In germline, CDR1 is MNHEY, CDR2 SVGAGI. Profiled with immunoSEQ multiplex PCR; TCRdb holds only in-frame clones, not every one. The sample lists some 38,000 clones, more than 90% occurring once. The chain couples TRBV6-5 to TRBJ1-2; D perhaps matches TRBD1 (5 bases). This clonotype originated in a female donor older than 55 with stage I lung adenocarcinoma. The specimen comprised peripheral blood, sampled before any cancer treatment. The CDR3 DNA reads TGTGCCAGCAGTTACGTGGGGGGGGGCTACACCTTC. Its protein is CASSYVGGGYTF.